A selection of T cell receptor beta chains follows, all from one sample in a study of T cells in Graves' hyperthyroidism and ophthalmopathy. Using its own MiXCR run on the multiplex PCR reads, TCRdb lists one record per CDR3 protein. This table holds almost 250,000 distinct CDR3 sequences, almost 25% found once. The sample was blood. The source is a woman in her 40s with Graves' ophthalmopathy. CDR3s include the opening cysteine and the closing phenylalanine or tryptophan. A D gene is named only where the DNA matches it firmly. Clone size is given for some rows only: seen once, a few or many times, or a class if the clone is expanded.

D: TRBD1
V: TRBV24-1
length: 16
size: many
J: TRBJ1-5
DNA: TGTGCCACCAGTGATGACAACAGGGGAAGCAATCAGCCCCAGCATTTT
CDR3: CATSDDNRGSNQPQHF

D: NA
V: TRBV12-5
length: 14
size: once
J: TRBJ2-2
DNA: TGTGCTAGTGGTTTAAGTGCGGGTACCGGGGAGCTGTTTTTT
CDR3: CASGLSAGTGELFF

D: TRBD2
V: TRBV10-3
length: 12
size: NA
J: TRBJ2-7
DNA: TGTGCCATCAGTACGACTAGCGTCGAGCAGTACTTC
CDR3: CAISTTSVEQYF

D: NA
V: TRBV3-1
length: 13
size: many
J: TRBJ1-1
DNA: TGTGCCAGCAGCAATCAGGCGAACACTGAAGCTTTCTTT
CDR3: CASSNQANTEAFF

D: NA
V: TRBV25-1
length: 17
size: many
J: TRBJ2-5
DNA: TGTGCCAGCAGTGAATGGGCGGGCTTGGTTGATATGGAGACCCAGTACTTC
CDR3: CASSEWAGLVDMETQYF

D: NA
V: TRBV6-1
length: 15
size: NA
J: TRBJ1-5
DNA: TGTGCCAGCAGTAGGGGGGGGGAATGGAATCAGCCCCAGCATTTT
CDR3: CASSRGGEWNQPQHF

D: NA
V: TRBV20-1
length: 13
size: many
J: TRBJ2-5
DNA: TGCAGTGCCCTTGACCAGGATGGGGAGACCCAGTACTTC
CDR3: CSALDQDGETQYF

D: NA
V: TRBV6-2/TRBV6-3
length: 14
size: many
J: TRBJ2-7
DNA: TGTGCCAGCAGTTACTCGATCTCCCCGGGCGAGCAGTACTTC
CDR3: CASSYSISPGEQYF

D: NA
V: TRBV2
length: 14
size: medium-sized
J: TRBJ2-7
DNA: TGTGCCAGCACAATGAATCAGGGGACCTACGAGCAGTACTTC
CDR3: CASTMNQGTYEQYF

D: NA
V: TRBV20-1
length: 18
size: few
J: TRBJ2-3
DNA: TGCAGTGCTAGAGATCCCTCGGGTCATAGTGGAGGCACAGATACGCAGTATTTT
CDR3: CSARDPSGHSGGTDTQYF

D: TRBD2
V: TRBV2
length: 15
size: many
J: TRBJ2-1
DNA: TGTGCCAGCAGTGTGGGGACTAGCGGGAGTAATGAGCAGTTCTTC
CDR3: CASSVGTSGSNEQFF

D: TRBD1
V: TRBV6-1
length: 16
size: NA
J: TRBJ2-5
DNA: TGTGCCAGCAGTGAATACGGACAGGGGGTCCAAGAGACCCAGTACTTC
CDR3: CASSEYGQGVQETQYF

D: TRBD2
V: TRBV20-1
length: 16
size: NA
J: TRBJ2-2
DNA: TGCAGTGCTATTGGTACTAGCGGAGTGAACACCGGGGAGCTGTTTTTT
CDR3: CSAIGTSGVNTGELFF

D: NA
V: TRBV6-5
length: 14
size: many
J: TRBJ2-7
DNA: TGTGCCAGCAGTTACGGCCCCGGAGGCTACGAGCAGTACTTC
CDR3: CASSYGPGGYEQYF

D: NA
V: TRBV29-1
length: 13
size: many
J: TRBJ1-1
DNA: TGCAGCGCCCTGACAGCTCTGAACACTGAAGCTTTCTTT
CDR3: CSALTALNTEAFF

D: NA
V: TRBV20-1
length: 14
size: few
J: TRBJ1-6
DNA: TGCAGTGCTAGAGGGCCCGTCTATAATTCACCCCTCCACTTT
CDR3: CSARGPVYNSPLHF

D: TRBD2
V: TRBV19
length: 16
size: many
J: TRBJ2-5
DNA: TGTGCCAGTAGTATAGACGCGGCGGGGGGGCTTGAGACCCAGTACTTC
CDR3: CASSIDAAGGLETQYF

D: NA
V: TRBV6-5
length: 13
size: few
J: TRBJ2-2
DNA: TGTGCCAGCATTATTCAGCAGACCGGAGAGCTGTTTTTT
CDR3: CASIIQQTGELFF

D: TRBD1
V: TRBV20-1
length: 13
size: NA
J: TRBJ2-5
DNA: TGCAGTGCAGCAGACAGGGGCAAAGAGACCCAGTACTTC
CDR3: CSAADRGKETQYF

D: NA
V: TRBV19
length: 14
size: NA
J: TRBJ2-7
DNA: TGTGCCAGTTCTCACGTCTGGGATACCTACGAGCAGTACTTC
CDR3: CASSHVWDTYEQYF

D: NA
V: TRBV29-1
length: 14
size: many
J: TRBJ2-7
DNA: TGCAGCGTTGATCTCAAAGGGGGGACTTACGAGCAGTACTTC
CDR3: CSVDLKGGTYEQYF

D: TRBD1
V: TRBV11-3
length: 15
size: few
J: TRBJ2-5
DNA: TGTGCCAGCAGCTCTCGGACAGGGGGCGAGGAGACCCAGTACTTC
CDR3: CASSSRTGGEETQYF

D: NA
V: TRBV7-9
length: 14
size: many
J: TRBJ2-7
DNA: TGTGCCAGCAGCTCCGGGATCGGACCCTACGAGCAGTACTTC
CDR3: CASSSGIGPYEQYF

D: TRBD1
V: TRBV28
length: 15
size: few
J: TRBJ1-2
DNA: TGTGCCAGCAGTTTAAACACAGGGGGTGGCTATGGCTACACCTTC
CDR3: CASSLNTGGGYGYTF

D: NA
V: TRBV4-1
length: 17
size: many
J: TRBJ1-2
DNA: TGCGCCAGCAGCCGAGATTGGGGACAAGGAGCAAACTATGGCTACACCTTC
CDR3: CASSRDWGQGANYGYTF

D: TRBD1
V: TRBV6-1
length: 14
size: NA
J: TRBJ1-1
DNA: TGTGCCAGCAGCATACAGGGGAAAAATGTTGGAGCTTTCTTT
CDR3: CASSIQGKNVGAFF

D: TRBD1
V: TRBV2
length: 13
size: many
J: TRBJ1-5
DNA: TGTGCCAGCAGAACAGGGGTTTCTCAGCCCCAGCATTTT
CDR3: CASRTGVSQPQHF

D: NA
V: TRBV18
length: 15
size: many
J: TRBJ2-7
DNA: TGTGCCAGCTCACCACGAAAAGGGAGAGGCGGCGAGCAGTACTTC
CDR3: CASSPRKGRGGEQYF

D: NA
V: TRBV12-3/TRBV12-4
length: 12
size: many
J: TRBJ1-2
DNA: TGTGCCAGCAGTTTAGCTAAGTTTGGCTACACCTTC
CDR3: CASSLAKFGYTF

D: NA
V: TRBV7-3
length: 15
size: many
J: TRBJ2-5
DNA: TGTGCCAGCAGCCGCTCCCCGGGGCTCGGGGAGACCCAGTACTTC
CDR3: CASSRSPGLGETQYF

D: TRBD2
V: TRBV19
length: 13
size: many
J: TRBJ2-7
DNA: TGTGCCGGGACTAGCGGGAATTCCTACGAGCAGTACTTC
CDR3: CAGTSGNSYEQYF

D: NA
V: TRBV11-2
length: 17
size: NA
J: TRBJ1-1
DNA: TGTGCCAGCAGGAATCGCAACTGGGGGACCGAGAACACTGAAGCTTTCTTT
CDR3: CASRNRNWGTENTEAFF

D: NA
V: TRBV20-1
length: 14
size: many
J: TRBJ2-7
DNA: TGCAGTGCTAGTTCAGTAGGGCAGGGTGACGAGCAGTACTTC
CDR3: CSASSVGQGDEQYF

D: TRBD1
V: TRBV5-1
length: 15
size: many
J: TRBJ1-1
DNA: TGCGCCAGCAGCCCACAACCGACAGGGAGCACTGAAGCTTTCTTT
CDR3: CASSPQPTGSTEAFF

D: TRBD2
V: TRBV27
length: 14
size: NA
J: TRBJ2-7
DNA: TGTGCCAGCAGTTGGACTAGCGGAGCCTACGAGCAGTACTTC
CDR3: CASSWTSGAYEQYF

D: NA
V: TRBV5-1
length: 15
size: NA
J: TRBJ2-7
DNA: TGCGCCAGCAGCTTCAAGGGCGCCTCCTCCTACGAGCAGTACTTC
CDR3: CASSFKGASSYEQYF

D: NA
V: TRBV20-1
length: 12
size: many
J: TRBJ2-7
DNA: TGCAGTGCTAATCAAGGGGCCTACGAGCAGTACTTC
CDR3: CSANQGAYEQYF

D: NA
V: TRBV24-1
length: 15
size: many
J: TRBJ2-5
DNA: TGTGCCACCAGTGATTTTGTTACAGACCAAGAGACCCAGTACTTC
CDR3: CATSDFVTDQETQYF

D: TRBD2
V: TRBV28
length: 16
size: many
J: TRBJ2-2
DNA: TGTGCCAGCACCCTTCGAGCGGGAGGTATCACCGGGGAGCTGTTTTTT
CDR3: CASTLRAGGITGELFF

D: TRBD2
V: TRBV7-8
length: 15
size: once
J: TRBJ2-7
DNA: TGTGCCAGCAGCTTAGGTTCTAGCGGGAGATCCGAGCAGTACTTC
CDR3: CASSLGSSGRSEQYF

D: NA
V: TRBV2
length: 14
size: NA
J: TRBJ1-5
DNA: TGTGCCAGCAGTGAATGGCAGGGCAATCAGCCCCAGCATTTT
CDR3: CASSEWQGNQPQHF

D: TRBD1
V: TRBV28
length: 14
size: many
J: TRBJ2-7
DNA: TGTGCCAGCAGTTTCCTCGGACAGGTCTACGAGCAGTACTTC
CDR3: CASSFLGQVYEQYF

D: NA
V: TRBV11-2
length: 14
size: many
J: TRBJ2-7
DNA: TGTGCCAGCAGCTTAACCGAGAGCTCCTACGAGCAGTACTTC
CDR3: CASSLTESSYEQYF

D: NA
V: TRBV27
length: 15
size: NA
J: TRBJ2-7
DNA: TGTGCCAGCAGCTTCCTTTCAGGGAAAGTCTACGAGCAGTACTTC
CDR3: CASSFLSGKVYEQYF

D: NA
V: TRBV28
length: 16
size: NA
J: TRBJ2-7
DNA: TGTGCCAGCAAGAGGGGGAAGACTGGGGCTTCCTACGAGCAGTACTTC
CDR3: CASKRGKTGASYEQYF

D: TRBD1
V: TRBV29-1
length: 14
size: many
J: TRBJ1-1
DNA: TGCAGCGTGGCCGGGACAGGCCAGAACACTGAAGCTTTCTTT
CDR3: CSVAGTGQNTEAFF

D: NA
V: TRBV12-3/TRBV12-4
length: 15
size: many
J: TRBJ1-2
DNA: TGTGCCAGCAGTTTAGTAGCGTTCGGATCCTATGGCTACACCTTC
CDR3: CASSLVAFGSYGYTF

D: NA
V: TRBV28
length: 15
size: NA
J: TRBJ2-7
DNA: TGTGCCAGCACCTCCAGATTACAGGGTTCCTACGAGCAGTACTTC
CDR3: CASTSRLQGSYEQYF